The 6 T cell receptor beta chains in this list originate from one sample, sequenced in a study of T cell responses to AZD1222 COVID-19 vaccine. Clones were sequenced by immunoSEQ multiplex PCR, and TCRdb holds only the in-frame ones, with some missing. The table includes 70,000 or so clones, less than 85% detected once. The material sequenced was peripheral blood, taken on day 0 of MenACWY control vaccination. Every receptor here comes from an adult in good health.

Here the CDR3 reads CASSLAPGPNTGELFF. CDR3 coding DNA: TGTGCCAGCAGCTTAGCTCCGGGGCCGAACACCGGGGAGCTGTTTTTT. The V call is TRBV7-2, the J call TRBJ2-2, with D tentatively TRBD1 or TRBD2 (5 bases each). The CDR3 covers 16 residues. The germline V gene encodes CDR1 SGHTA and CDR2 FQGNSA. Trimming took 0 bases from V and 0 from J, leaving 8 bases between them.

The chain is built from TRBV19 and TRBJ2-2; D is possibly TRBD1 or TRBD2 (5 bases each). Germline V gene lookup returns CDR1 LNHDA and CDR2 SQIVND (reference sequence). V lost 5 bases and J 0 bases, leaving 13 bases between the germline ends. CDR3 length equals 16 residues. DNA for the CDR3: TGTGCCAGTAGTCCAGGGTTGACTACGAACACCGGGGAGCTGTTTTTT. Its translation: CASSPGLTTNTGELFF.

The chain carries TRBV12-3 or TRBV12-4 and TRBJ1-6, with D maybe TRBD1 (5 bases). V gave up 3 bases and J gave up 12 bases, with 12 bases separating them. This CDR3 has 13 residues. CDR3: CASSLTLQGPLHF. CDR3 sequence (DNA): TGTGCCAGCAGTTTGACCCTCCAGGGACCCCTCCACTTT.

The rearrangement joins TRBV12-3 or TRBV12-4 to TRBJ1-1; D may be TRBD1 (5 bases). This CDR3 has 13 amino acids. The germline V and J ends were trimmed by 7 bases and 4 bases, with 13 bases remaining between them. The CDR3 loop reads CASNQWGGTEAFF. CDR3 DNA sequence: TGTGCCAGCAACCAATGGGGGGGCACTGAAGCTTTCTTT.

This chain uses TRBV3-1 (or the pseudogene TRBV3-2) with TRBJ1-2; unclear D gene. Germline CDR1 and CDR2: LGHDT and YNNKEL (reference sequence). V gave up 4 bases and J gave up 0 bases, with 9 bases separating them. This CDR3 has 14 residues. The CDR3, as DNA: TGTGCCAGCAGCCCCGTCGGGTCTAACTATGGCTACACCTTC. This translates into CASSPVGSNYGYTF.

This sequence joins TRBV28 and TRBJ2-2, with 7 bases fitting TRBD1. Germline V gene sequence: CDR1 MDHEN, CDR2 SYDVKM. The V and J ends lost 3 bases and 7 bases, in that order; junction bases with no gene match: 5. This CDR3 comprises 14 residues. CDR3 bases: TGTGCCAGCAGTTTTGGACAGGCAATCGGGGAGCTGTTTTTT. This encodes CASSFGQAIGELFF. Filled out from reference TRBV28 and TRBJ2-2, the complete variable domain reads DVKVTQSSRYLVKRTGEKVFLECVQDMDHENMFWYRQDPGLGLRLIYFSYDVKMKEKGDIPEGYSVSREKKERFSLILESASTNQTSMYLCASSFGQAIGELFFGEGSRLTVL.